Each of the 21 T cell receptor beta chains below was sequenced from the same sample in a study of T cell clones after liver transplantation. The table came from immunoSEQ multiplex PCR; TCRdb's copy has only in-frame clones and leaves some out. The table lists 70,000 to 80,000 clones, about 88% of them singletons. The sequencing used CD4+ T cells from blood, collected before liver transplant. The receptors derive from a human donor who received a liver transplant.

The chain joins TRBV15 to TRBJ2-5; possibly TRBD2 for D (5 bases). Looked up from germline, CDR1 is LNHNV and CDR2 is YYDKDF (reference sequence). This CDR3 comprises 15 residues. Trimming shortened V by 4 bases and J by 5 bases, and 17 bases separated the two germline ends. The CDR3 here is CATSTEGGLLETQYF. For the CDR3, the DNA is TGTGCCACCAGCACCGAAGGCGGGTTGTTGGAGACCCAGTACTTC.

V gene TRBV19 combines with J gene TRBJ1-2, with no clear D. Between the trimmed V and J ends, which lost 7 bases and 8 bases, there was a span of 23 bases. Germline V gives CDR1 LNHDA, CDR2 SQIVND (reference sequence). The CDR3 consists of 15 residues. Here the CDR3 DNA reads TGTGCCAGTATCCAAGACGGATTTCGAGTTACGGGCTACACCTTC. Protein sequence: CASIQDGFRVTGYTF.

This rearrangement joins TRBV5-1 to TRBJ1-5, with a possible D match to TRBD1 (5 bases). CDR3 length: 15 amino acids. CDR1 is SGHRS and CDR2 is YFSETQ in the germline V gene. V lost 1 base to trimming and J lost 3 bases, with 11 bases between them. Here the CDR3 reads CASSLQGLVNQPQHF. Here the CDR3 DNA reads TGCGCCAGCAGCTTGCAGGGATTGGTCAATCAGCCCCAGCATTTT. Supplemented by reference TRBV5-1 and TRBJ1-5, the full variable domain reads KAGVTQTPRYLIKTRGQQVTLSCSPISGHRSVSWYQQTPGQGLQFLFEYFSETQRNKGNFPGRFSGRQFSNSRSEMNVSTLELGDSALYLCASSLQGLVNQPQHFGDGTRLSIL.

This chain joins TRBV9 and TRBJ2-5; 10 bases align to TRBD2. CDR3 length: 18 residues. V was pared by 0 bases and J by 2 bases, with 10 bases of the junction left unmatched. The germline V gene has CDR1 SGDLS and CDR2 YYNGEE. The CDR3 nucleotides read TGTGCCAGCAGCGTAGGAGTAGCGGGAGGCCCACGACAAGAGACCCAGTACTTC. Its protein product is CASSVGVAGGPRQETQYF.

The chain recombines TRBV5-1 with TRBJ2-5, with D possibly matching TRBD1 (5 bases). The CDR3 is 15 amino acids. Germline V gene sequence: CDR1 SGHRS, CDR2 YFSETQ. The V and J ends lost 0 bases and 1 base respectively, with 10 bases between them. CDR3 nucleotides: TGCGCCAGCAGCTTGGGACAGACCGGCCAAGAGACCCAGTACTTC. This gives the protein CASSLGQTGQETQYF.

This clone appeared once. CDR3 in DNA: TGTGCCAGCACCCAGCTCCCGGGGCAGGGACGCTACGAGCAGTACTTC. Translation gives CASTQLPGQGRYEQYF. This rearrangement joins TRBV2 to TRBJ2-7; possibly TRBD1 or TRBD2 for D (5 bases each). Germline V gene sequence: CDR1 SNHLY, CDR2 FYNNEI. The CDR3 spans 16 residues. V was cut by 7 bases and J by 3 bases, with 22 bases left in between.

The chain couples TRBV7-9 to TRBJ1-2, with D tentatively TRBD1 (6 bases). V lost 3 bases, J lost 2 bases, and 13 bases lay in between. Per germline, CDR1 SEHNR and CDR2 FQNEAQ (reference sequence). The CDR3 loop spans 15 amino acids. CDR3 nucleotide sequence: TGTGCCAGCAGCTTGGAAGGGACATTAAACTATGGCTACACCTTC. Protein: CASSLEGTLNYGYTF.

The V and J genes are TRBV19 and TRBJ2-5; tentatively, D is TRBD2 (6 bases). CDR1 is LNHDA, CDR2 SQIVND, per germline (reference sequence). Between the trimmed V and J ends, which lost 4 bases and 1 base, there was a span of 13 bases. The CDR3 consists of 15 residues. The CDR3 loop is CASSTGGKRQETQYF. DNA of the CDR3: TGTGCCAGTAGTACCGGGGGAAAGCGCCAAGAGACCCAGTACTTC.

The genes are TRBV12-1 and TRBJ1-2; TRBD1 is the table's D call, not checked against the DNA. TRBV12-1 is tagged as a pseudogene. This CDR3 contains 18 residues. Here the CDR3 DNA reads TGTGCCAGCAGCTTAATTTTGGGACAGCCAAAATCTTGCTATGGCTACACCTTC. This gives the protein CASSLILGQPKSCYGYTF.

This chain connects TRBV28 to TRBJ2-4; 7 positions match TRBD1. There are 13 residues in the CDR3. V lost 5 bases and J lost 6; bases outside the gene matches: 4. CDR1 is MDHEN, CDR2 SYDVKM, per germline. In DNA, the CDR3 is TGTGCCAGCAGTGACAGGGCGGTAAACATTCAGTACTTC. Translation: CASSDRAVNIQYF.

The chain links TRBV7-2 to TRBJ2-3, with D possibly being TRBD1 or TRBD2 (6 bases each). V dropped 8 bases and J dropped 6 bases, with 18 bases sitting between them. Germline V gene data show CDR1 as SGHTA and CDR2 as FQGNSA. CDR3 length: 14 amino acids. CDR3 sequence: CASDTGAVYDTQYF. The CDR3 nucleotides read TGTGCCAGCGACACGGGGGCCGTTTATGATACGCAGTATTTT. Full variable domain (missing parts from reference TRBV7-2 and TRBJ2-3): GAGVSQSPSNKVTEKGKDVELRCDPISGHTALYWYRQSLGQGLEFLIYFQGNSAPDKSGLPSDRFSAERTGGSVSTLTIQRTQQEDSAVYLCASDTGAVYDTQYFGPGTRLTVL.

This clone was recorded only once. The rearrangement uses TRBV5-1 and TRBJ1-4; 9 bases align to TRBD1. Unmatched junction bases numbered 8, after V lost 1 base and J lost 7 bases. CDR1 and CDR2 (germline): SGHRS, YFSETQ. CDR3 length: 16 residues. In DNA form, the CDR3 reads TGCGCCAGCAGCTTGTCCCTGACAGGGGGGGGTGAAAAACTGTTTTTT. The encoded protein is CASSLSLTGGGEKLFF.

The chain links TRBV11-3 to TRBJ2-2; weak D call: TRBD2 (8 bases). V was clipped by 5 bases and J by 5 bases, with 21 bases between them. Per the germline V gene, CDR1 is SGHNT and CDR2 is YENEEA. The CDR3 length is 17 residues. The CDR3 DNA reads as TGTGCCAGCAGCCCCAGGGGGAGCGGGAGATTTACCGGGGAGCTGTTTTTT. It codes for CASSPRGSGRFTGELFF.

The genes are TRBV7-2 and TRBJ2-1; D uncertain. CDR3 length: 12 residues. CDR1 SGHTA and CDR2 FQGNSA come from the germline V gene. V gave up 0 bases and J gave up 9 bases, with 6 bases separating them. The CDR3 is CASSLAGREQFF. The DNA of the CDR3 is TGTGCCAGCAGCTTAGCGGGTCGTGAGCAGTTCTTC.

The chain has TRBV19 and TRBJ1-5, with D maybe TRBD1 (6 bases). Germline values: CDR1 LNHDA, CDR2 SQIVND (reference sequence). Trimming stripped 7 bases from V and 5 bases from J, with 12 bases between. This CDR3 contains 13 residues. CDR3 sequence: CASNIQGYQPQHF. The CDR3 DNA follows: TGTGCCAGTAACATTCAGGGGTATCAGCCCCAGCATTTT.

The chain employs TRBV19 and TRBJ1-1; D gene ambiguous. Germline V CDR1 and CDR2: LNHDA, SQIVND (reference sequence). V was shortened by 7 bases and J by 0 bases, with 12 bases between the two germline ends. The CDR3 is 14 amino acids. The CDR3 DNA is TGTGCCAGTATGGAGTTCAGCATGAACACTGAAGCTTTCTTT. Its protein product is CASMEFSMNTEAFF.

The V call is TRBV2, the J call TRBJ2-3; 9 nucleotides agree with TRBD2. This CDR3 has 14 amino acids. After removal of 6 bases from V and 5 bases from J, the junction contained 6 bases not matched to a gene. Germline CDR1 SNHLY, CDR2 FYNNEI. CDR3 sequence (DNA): TGTGCCAGCAGAAGGGCGGGAGGGTTAGATACGCAGTATTTT. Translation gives CASRRAGGLDTQYF.

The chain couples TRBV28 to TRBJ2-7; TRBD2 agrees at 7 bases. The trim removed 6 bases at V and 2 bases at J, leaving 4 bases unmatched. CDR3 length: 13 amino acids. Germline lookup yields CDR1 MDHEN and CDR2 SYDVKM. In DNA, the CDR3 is TGTGCCAGCAGGGGTGCGGGAGCCTACGAGCAGTACTTC. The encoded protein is CASRGAGAYEQYF.

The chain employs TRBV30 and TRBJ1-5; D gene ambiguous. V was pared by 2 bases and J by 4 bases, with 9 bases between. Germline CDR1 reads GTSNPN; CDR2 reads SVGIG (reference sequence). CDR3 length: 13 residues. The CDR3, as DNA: TGTGCCTGGAGTAAAGGGAGTAATCAGCCCCAGCATTTT. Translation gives CAWSKGSNQPQHF.

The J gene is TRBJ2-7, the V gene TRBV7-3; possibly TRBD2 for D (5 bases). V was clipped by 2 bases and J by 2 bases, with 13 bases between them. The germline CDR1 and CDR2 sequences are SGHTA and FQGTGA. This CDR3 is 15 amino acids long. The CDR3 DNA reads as TGTGCCAGCAGCTTACAAACGGGAAGAGCCTACGAGCAGTACTTC. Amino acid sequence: CASSLQTGRAYEQYF. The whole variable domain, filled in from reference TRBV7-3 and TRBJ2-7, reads GAGVSQTPSNKVTEKGKYVELRCDPISGHTALYWYRQSLGQGPEFLIYFQGTGAADDSGLPNDRFFAVRPEGSVSTLKIQRTERGDSAVYLCASSLQTGRAYEQYFGPGTRLTVT.

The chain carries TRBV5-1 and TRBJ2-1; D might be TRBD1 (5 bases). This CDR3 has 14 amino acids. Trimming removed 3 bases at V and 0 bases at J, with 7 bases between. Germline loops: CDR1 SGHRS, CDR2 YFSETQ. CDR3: CASSWQGSYNEQFF. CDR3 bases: TGCGCCAGCAGCTGGCAGGGCTCCTACAATGAGCAGTTCTTC.